This paragraph reports one TCR beta chain. The sample holds many counts of this clonotype. Its recognized antigen is unknown. No much larger clone is present one base from it, and per-base qualities are unavailable. For repertoire sequencing, TCR beta CDR3 regions were amplified from RNA transcripts. HTBI primers and the Qiagen OneStep RT-PCR kit were used in a first-round RT-PCR, which was followed by a second-round multiplex PCR, size selection and purification. Sequencing of the libraries was carried out on an Illumina HiSeq2000 in paired-end mode with 100 bp reads. Per the original workflow: SOAPnuke was used to process the reads, throwing out any read that had adapters, had uncalled bases, had a mean Phred below 15, or lacked an exact constant-primer or identifier match. High-quality paired reads were merged with COPE v1.2.5. Each unique nucleotide sequence was defined as a clonotype, and clonotypes were aligned to IMGT TRB V, D and J references with MiTCR v1.1. Analysis was restricted to V-J combinations with a frequency above 0.0001, which covered roughly 99% of repertoires. For each V-J combination, a TCR clonal expansion and chaos score was defined as the ratio of F50 clonal expansion to chaos observed in the TCRdist matrix. Welch's t-statistics and random forest were used to reduce the features to about 14 V-J combinations, which were then used as input to a naive Bayes classifier. Thyroid-blood repertoire similarity was quantified with the Morisita-Horn index. The public sequencing data were trimmed at Q25 with fastp and processed into clonotypes with MiXCR by TCRdb, which kept only in-frame beta chains. Under each unique CDR3 protein, matching rows form one entry showing the most common genes and DNA. The V and J calls, along with clone size, are taken from TCRdb and not from the paper's own processing. The sample yields around 590,000 distinct CDR3 sequences; approximately 37% were counted once. Over 3.5% of the sample rests with the top ten.

Hyperthyroidism patients were newly diagnosed, were aged 18 to 65 years, and had a disease duration under 2 months. Patients were excluded if they had other autoimmune diseases, uncontrolled infections, pregnancy or lactation. Diagnosis was based on clinical symptoms, serum thyroxine, TRAb, thyroid ultrasound and orbital computed tomography. Total RNA was extracted using Trizol reagent, and RNA quality was checked on an Agilent 2100 Bioanalyzer. The data belong to a study of Graves' ophthalmopathy and Graves' hyperthyroidism (dated by TCRdb to between 2018 and 2020). About the investigation overall: Hyperthyroidism was considered stable if no progression to ophthalmopathy occurred within 18 months of follow-up. In total, 135 blood samples were TCR-sequenced: under 45 ophthalmopathy, under 85 hyperthyroidism and some 17 hyperthyroidism-to-ophthalmopathy patients. In five to seven hyperthyroidism patients, T-cell repertoires of thyroid tissue and blood were compared. A discovery set of 100 patients (more than 40 ophthalmopathy, fewer than 60 stable hyperthyroidism) was enrolled to explore V-J signatures distinguishing ophthalmopathy from hyperthyroidism. The study used signatures of the TCR beta repertoire to tell Graves' ophthalmopathy apart from Graves' hyperthyroidism and to predict which patients would progress to ophthalmopathy. Following sampling, methimazole starting at 30 mg daily was administered to hyperthyroidism patients, and high-dose intravenous methylprednisolone was administered to ophthalmopathy patients. An independent validation cohort was composed of around 19 hyperthyroidism patients and about 17 patients who later progressed from hyperthyroidism to ophthalmopathy. Broad study findings and their caveats: In cross-validation, the 13-signature model distinguished ophthalmopathy from stable hyperthyroidism with nearly 90% sensitivity and 81.08% specificity, while in the test set the corresponding values were about 80% and 75%. In validation, the model predicted ophthalmopathy progression with about 71% sensitivity and roughly 72% specificity; roughly 11 predicted patients were CT-confirmed with GO in a median of about 7.1 months. Sample size was not predetermined statistically, and investigators were not blinded to group allocation. Among expanded thyroid clonotypes with frequency above 0.001, most also showed up in blood, which suggests that blood repertoires may reflect the thyroid immune response.

This receptor was obtained from an adult man with Graves' hyperthyroidism. The sample taken for sequencing was peripheral blood or thyroid tissue (not recorded which).

The CDR3 sequence is CASTGDGTGELFF. Read as DNA, the sequence is TGTGCCAGCACGGGAGATGGAACCGGGGAGCTGTTTTTT. In this chain, TRBV12-3 or TRBV12-4 is recombined with TRBJ2-2; the D gene is perhaps TRBD2, from 6 matching bases. The trim is 7 bases for V and 5 bases for J, with a gap of 11 bases between the germline ends. The cysteine opens and the phenylalanine closes a CDR3 of 13 amino acids. The DNA shown is the 39-base CDR3, in frame from base 1.